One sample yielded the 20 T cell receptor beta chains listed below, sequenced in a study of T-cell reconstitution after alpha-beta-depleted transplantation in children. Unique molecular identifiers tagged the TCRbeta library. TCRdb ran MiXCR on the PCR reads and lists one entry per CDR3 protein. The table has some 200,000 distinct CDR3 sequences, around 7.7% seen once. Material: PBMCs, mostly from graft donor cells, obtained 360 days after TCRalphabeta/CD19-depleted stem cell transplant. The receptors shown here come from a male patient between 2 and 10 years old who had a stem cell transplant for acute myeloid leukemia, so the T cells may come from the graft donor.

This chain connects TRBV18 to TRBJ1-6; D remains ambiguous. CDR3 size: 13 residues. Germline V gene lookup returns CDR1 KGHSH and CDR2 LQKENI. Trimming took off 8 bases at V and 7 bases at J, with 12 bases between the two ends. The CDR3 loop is CASRWGSNSPLHF. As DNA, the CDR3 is TGTGCCAGCCGATGGGGAAGCAATTCACCCCTCCACTTT.

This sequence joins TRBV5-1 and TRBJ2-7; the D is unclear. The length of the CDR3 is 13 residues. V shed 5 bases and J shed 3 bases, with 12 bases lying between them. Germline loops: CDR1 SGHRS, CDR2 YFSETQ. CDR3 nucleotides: TGCGCCAGCAGGTTCCGCCCCCTCTACGAGCAGTACTTC. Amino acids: CASRFRPLYEQYF.

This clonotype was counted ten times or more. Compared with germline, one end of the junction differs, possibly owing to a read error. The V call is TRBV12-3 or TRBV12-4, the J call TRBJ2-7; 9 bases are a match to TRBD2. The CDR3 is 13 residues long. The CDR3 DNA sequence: TGTGCCAGCAGTTCCCCCACGCGGGAGGGCACGCACTTC. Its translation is CASSSPTREGTHF.

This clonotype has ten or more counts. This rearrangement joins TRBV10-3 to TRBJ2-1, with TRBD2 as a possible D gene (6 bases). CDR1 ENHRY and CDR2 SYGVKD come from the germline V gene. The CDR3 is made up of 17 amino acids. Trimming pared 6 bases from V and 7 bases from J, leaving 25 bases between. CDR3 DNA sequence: TGTGCCATCAGGGAGGGAAGAGGGAGACTAGAAGGTAATGAGCAGTTCTTC. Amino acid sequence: CAIREGRGRLEGNEQFF.

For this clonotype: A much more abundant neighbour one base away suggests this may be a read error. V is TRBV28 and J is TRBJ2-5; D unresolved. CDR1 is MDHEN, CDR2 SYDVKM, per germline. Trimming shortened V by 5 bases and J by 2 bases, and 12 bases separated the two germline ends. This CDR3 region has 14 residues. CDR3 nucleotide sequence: TGTGCCAGCAGTCTGTTGTCAGCGCAAGAGACCCAGTACTTC. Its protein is CASSLLSAQETQYF. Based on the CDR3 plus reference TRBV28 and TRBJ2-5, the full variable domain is DVKVTQSSRYLVKRTGEKVFLECVQDMDHENMFWYRQDPGLGLRLIYFSYDVKMKEKGDIPEGYSVSREKKERFSLILESASTNQTSMYLCASSLLSAQETQYFGPGTRLLVL.

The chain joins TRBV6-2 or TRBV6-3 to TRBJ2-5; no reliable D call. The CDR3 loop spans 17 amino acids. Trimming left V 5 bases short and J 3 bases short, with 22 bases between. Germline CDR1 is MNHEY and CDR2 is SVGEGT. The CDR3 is CASSHFAGTNLKETQYF. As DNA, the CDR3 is TGTGCCAGCAGTCACTTCGCTGGCACCAATCTTAAAGAGACCCAGTACTTC.

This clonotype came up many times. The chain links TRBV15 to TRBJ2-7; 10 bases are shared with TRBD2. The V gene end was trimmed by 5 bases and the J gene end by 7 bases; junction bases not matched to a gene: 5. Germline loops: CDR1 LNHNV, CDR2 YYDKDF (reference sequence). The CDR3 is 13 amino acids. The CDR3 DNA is TGTGCCACCAGCCTAGCGGGAGAGGTTGAGCAGTACTTC. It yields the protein CATSLAGEVEQYF.

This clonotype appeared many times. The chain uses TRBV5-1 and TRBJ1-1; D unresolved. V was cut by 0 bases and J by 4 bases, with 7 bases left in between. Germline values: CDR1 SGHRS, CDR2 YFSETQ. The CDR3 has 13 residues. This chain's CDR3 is CASSLGMGTEAFF. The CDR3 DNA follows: TGCGCCAGCAGCTTGGGTATGGGCACTGAAGCTTTCTTT.

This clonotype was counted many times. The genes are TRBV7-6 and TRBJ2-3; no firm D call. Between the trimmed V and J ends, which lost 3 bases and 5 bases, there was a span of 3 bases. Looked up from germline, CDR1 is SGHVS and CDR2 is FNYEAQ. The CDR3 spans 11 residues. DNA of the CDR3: TGTGCCAGCAGCTTGATAGATACGCAGTATTTT. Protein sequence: CASSLIDTQYF.

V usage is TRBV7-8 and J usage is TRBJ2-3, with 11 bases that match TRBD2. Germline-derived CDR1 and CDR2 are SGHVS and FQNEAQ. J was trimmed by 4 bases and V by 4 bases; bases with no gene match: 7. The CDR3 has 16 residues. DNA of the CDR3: TGTGCCAGCAGCTCGGCTAGCGGGGGGTCCGCAGATACGCAGTATTTT. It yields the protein CASSSASGGSADTQYF.

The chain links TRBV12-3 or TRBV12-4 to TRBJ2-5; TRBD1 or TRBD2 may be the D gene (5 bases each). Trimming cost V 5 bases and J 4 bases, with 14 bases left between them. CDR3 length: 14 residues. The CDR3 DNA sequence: TGTGCCAGCAGTCCGGGGCCACTCAGAGAGACCCAGTACTTC. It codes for CASSPGPLRETQYF.

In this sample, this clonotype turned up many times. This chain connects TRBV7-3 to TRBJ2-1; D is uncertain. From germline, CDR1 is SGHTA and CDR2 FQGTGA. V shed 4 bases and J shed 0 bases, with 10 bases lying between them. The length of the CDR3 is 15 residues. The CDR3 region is CASSSSVSSYNEQFF. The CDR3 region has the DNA TGTGCCAGCAGCTCCAGTGTTAGCTCCTACAATGAGCAGTTCTTC.

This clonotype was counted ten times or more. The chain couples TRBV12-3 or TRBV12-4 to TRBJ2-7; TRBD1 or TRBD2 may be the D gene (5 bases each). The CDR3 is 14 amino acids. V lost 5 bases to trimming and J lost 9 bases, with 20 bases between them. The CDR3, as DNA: TGTGCCAGCAGTCCCTCGGGGACCGGCGAAGGGCAGTACTTC. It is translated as CASSPSGTGEGQYF.

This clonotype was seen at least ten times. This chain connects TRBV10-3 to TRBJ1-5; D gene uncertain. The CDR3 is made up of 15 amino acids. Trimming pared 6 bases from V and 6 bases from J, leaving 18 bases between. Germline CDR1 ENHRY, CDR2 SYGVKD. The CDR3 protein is CAIRVGEGMGQPQHF. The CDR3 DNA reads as TGTGCCATCAGAGTCGGGGAAGGGATGGGTCAGCCCCAGCATTTT.

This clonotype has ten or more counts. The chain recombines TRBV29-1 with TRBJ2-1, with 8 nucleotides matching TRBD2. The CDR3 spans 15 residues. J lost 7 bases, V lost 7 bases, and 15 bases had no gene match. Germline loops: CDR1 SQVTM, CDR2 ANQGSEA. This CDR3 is CSGVSGASSQNEQFF. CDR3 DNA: TGCAGCGGGGTTAGCGGGGCCTCTTCCCAGAATGAGCAGTTCTTC.

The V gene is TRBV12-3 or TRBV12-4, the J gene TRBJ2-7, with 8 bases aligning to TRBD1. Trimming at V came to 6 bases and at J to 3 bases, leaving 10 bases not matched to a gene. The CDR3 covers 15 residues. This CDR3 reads CASSAYAGTGYEQYF. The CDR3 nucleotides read TGTGCCAGCAGCGCCTATGCCGGGACAGGCTACGAGCAGTACTTC.

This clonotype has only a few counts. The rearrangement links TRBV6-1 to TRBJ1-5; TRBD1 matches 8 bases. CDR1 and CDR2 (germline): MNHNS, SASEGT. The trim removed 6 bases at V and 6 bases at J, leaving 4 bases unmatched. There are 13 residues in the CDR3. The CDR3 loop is CASRLTGGQPQHF. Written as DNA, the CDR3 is TGTGCCAGCAGGCTAACAGGGGGTCAGCCCCAGCATTTT.

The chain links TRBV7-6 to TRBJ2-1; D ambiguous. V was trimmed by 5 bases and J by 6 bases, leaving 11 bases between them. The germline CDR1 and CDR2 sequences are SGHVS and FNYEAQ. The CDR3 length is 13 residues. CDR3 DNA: TGTGCCAGCAGCCGCCTACACCTCAATGAGCAGTTCTTC. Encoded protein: CASSRLHLNEQFF.

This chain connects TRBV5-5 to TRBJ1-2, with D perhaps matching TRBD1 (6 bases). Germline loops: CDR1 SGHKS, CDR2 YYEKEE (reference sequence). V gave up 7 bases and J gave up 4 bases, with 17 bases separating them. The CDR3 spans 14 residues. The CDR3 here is CASGPSGGTYGYTF. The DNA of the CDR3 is TGTGCCAGCGGCCCCTCGGGGGGCACCTATGGCTACACCTTC.

CDR3 bases: TGTGCCAGCAGCTTAGTTCCCTGGACAGACTACGAGCAGTACTTC. Protein sequence: CASSLVPWTDYEQYF. V usage is TRBV7-9 and J usage is TRBJ2-7; a possible D gene is TRBD1 (6 bases). The CDR3 contains 15 residues. CDR1 is SEHNR and CDR2 is FQNEAQ in the germline V gene (reference sequence). Trimming shortened V by 1 base and J by 3 bases, and 13 bases separated the two germline ends.